The 11 T cell receptor beta chains in this list originate from one sample, sequenced in a study of T cell clonality in common variable immunodeficiency. Libraries were prepared by immunoSEQ multiplex PCR; TCRdb keeps only in-frame clonotypes and omits some of them. Singletons are absent from the sample, which has 35,000 to 50,000 clones. Sequencing was carried out using peripheral blood mononuclear cells. These receptors all stem from a person aged 18-69 years in good health.

At least ten counts were recorded for this clone. With the read ending 3 residues before the CDR3 end, the germline J gene is used to fill in that end. The chain couples TRBV10-3 to TRBJ1-3, with D possibly TRBD1 on 5 matching bases. V was pared by 11 bases and J by 2 bases, with 10 bases between. The CDR3 spans 12 residues. Germline V gene data show CDR1 as ENHRY and CDR2 as SYGVKD. The CDR3 loop reads CASTGTGNTIYF. The CDR3 bases that were read are TGTGCCTCAACAGGTACTGGAAACACC.

This clone was seen at least ten times. The read comes to an end 3 residues before the CDR3 does, leaving the germline J gene to fill in the end. The chain links TRBV20-1 to TRBJ1-1; tentative D call: TRBD1 (5 bases). This CDR3 is built from 15 residues. Trimming shortened V by 0 bases and J by 4 bases, and 15 bases separated the two germline ends. Germline V lookup: CDR1 DFQATT, CDR2 SNEGSKA (reference sequence). CDR3 sequence reads: CSARDLALGGTEAFF. The DNA read from the CDR3 is TGCAGTGCTAGAGATCTGGCTCTGGGGGGCACTGAA.

The sample holds many counts of this clone. The CDR3 extends 3 residues past the end of the read, so its final part is completed from the germline J gene. The chain combines TRBV6-2 or TRBV6-3 with TRBJ2-7, with D perhaps TRBD1 (5 bases). This CDR3 spans 12 amino acids. V lost 6 bases and J lost 3, with 9 bases in between. In germline, CDR1 is MNHEY, CDR2 SVGEGT. CDR3 residues: CASRAGNYEQYF. CDR3 bases read: TGTGCCAGCAGGGCAGGGAACTACGAG.

This clone showed up many times. The read halts 3 residues ahead of the CDR3 end, with the missing end drawn from the germline J gene. The chain uses TRBV6-2 or TRBV6-3 and TRBJ1-1; D gene ambiguous. Trimming took 6 bases from V and 5 from J, leaving 10 bases between them. Germline assignment: CDR1 MNHEY and CDR2 SVGEGT. The CDR3 loop spans 12 amino acids. CDR3 DNA (partial): TGTGCCAGCAGCCCTGGCGGGACTGAA. Residues: CASSPGGTE. The full CDR3 sequence reads CASSPGGTEAFF.

This clone was counted between two and nine times. Sequencing ends 3 residues short of the CDR3 end; the germline J gene provides the rest. The chain combines TRBV20-1 with TRBJ1-2, with D possibly being TRBD1 (5 bases). The CDR3 consists of 16 residues. The V gene's germline CDR1 is DFQATT and CDR2 SNEGSKA (reference sequence). Trimming took 3 bases from V and 3 from J, leaving 20 bases between them. CDR3 sequence: CSARDGRGIQHYGYTF. CDR3 DNA, as far as it was read: TGCAGTGCTAGGGACGGCCGGGGGATTCAGCACTATGGC.

This clone was detected ten times or more. The CDR3 is cut off 3 residues early in the read; its end comes from the germline J gene. The rearrangement links TRBV19 to TRBJ2-2, with 8 bases that match TRBD2. Germline V gene data show CDR1 as LNHDA and CDR2 as SQIVND (reference sequence). The J segment lost 6 bases and the V segment lost 3 bases, leaving 6 bases of the junction unmatched. The CDR3 sequence is 15 residues long. CDR3 amino acids: CASSMVAGRAGELFF. CDR3 DNA, as far as it was read: TGTGCCAGTAGTATGGTAGCGGGAAGGGCCGGGGAG.

The table lists this clone with many counts. The CDR3 sequence: CASSLQKPNTGELFF. The CDR3 DNA, read in part, is TGTGCCAGCAGTCTCCAGAAACCGAACACCGGGGAG. V and J are TRBV12-3 or TRBV12-4 and TRBJ2-2, with no clear D. With the read ending 3 residues before the CDR3 end, the germline J gene is used to fill in that end. The CDR3 length is 15 residues. V dropped 5 bases and J dropped 0 bases, with 10 bases sitting between them.

This clone was counted at least ten times. The read gets to within 3 residues of the CDR3 end, and the germline J gene fills in the rest. The V call is TRBV10-3, the J call TRBJ2-4; 7 nucleotides align to TRBD2. CDR3 length equals 14 residues. Germline CDR1 and CDR2: ENHRY and SYGVKD. With 10 bases clipped from V and 8 bases from J, the junction kept 14 bases outside the gene matches. The sequenced CDR3 bases are TGTGCCACCAGAGCGGGGCTAGAGGAGGACATT. As protein: CATRAGLEEDI. The whole CDR3 sequence reads CATRAGLEEDIQYF.

This clone was seen repeatedly, ten times or more. Incomplete CDR3 DNA: TGTGCCAGCAGCTTCTCAACCGGGGGACGAAATGGC. It specifies CASSFSTGGRNG. The entire CDR3 reads CASSFSTGGRNGYTF. V is TRBV11-2 and J is TRBJ1-2; D is possibly TRBD1 (5 bases). The read stops 3 residues short of the end of the CDR3; the missing end is completed from the germline J gene. Per the germline V gene, CDR1 is SGHAT and CDR2 is FQNNGV. There are 15 residues in the CDR3. Trimming removed 3 bases at V and 6 bases at J, with 17 bases between.

This clone was counted at least ten times. Read data end 3 residues before the CDR3 end; the end is taken from the germline J gene. This chain joins TRBV20-1 and TRBJ2-7, with D maybe TRBD2 (6 bases). The CDR3 runs to 15 residues. V lost 4 bases and J 5 bases, leaving 21 bases between the germline ends. Germline loops: CDR1 DFQATT, CDR2 SNEGSKA (reference sequence). CDR3 DNA (partial): TGCAGTGCTACCCCACCTGTAGGGACTCTTAACGAG. It translates to CSATPPVGTLNE. The full CDR3 is CSATPPVGTLNEQYF.

This clone was observed at least ten times. From the germline J gene comes the end of the CDR3, since the read stops 3 residues before it. The rearrangement joins TRBV7-2 to TRBJ1-1; no reliable D call. CDR3 length equals 12 residues. Germline CDR1 is SGHTA and CDR2 is FQGNSA. CDR3 DNA, as far as it was read: TGTGCCAGCAGCTTAGACGTCGGGGAA. It translates to CASSLDVGE. The full CDR3 reads CASSLDVGEAFF.